These 2 T cell receptor beta chains were all obtained from the same sample, sequenced in a study of blood T cell repertoires in COVID-19. Sequencing was performed with immunoSEQ multiplex PCR; in TCRdb, only in-frame clones are kept and a portion is missing. Counted here are 200,000 to 300,000 clones, almost 85% occurring once; the ten biggest clones make up about 4%. The sequencing input was peripheral blood. The receptors stem from a man aged 50 to 60 with acute or convalescent COVID-19.

The CDR3 spells CAWSATGGAKLFF. CDR3 in DNA: TGTGCCTGGAGTGCGACAGGGGGAGCAAAACTGTTTTTT. This sequence joins TRBV30 and TRBJ1-4; 9 bases fit TRBD1. The trim removed 1 base at V and 10 bases at J, leaving 4 bases unmatched. Per germline, CDR1 GTSNPN and CDR2 SVGIG (reference sequence). The CDR3 loop spans 13 amino acids.

Here the CDR3 reads CASSRGGFAKNIQYF. In DNA, the CDR3 is TGTGCCAGCAGCCGGGGGGGGTTTGCCAAAAACATTCAGTACTTC. The rearrangement links TRBV11-3 to TRBJ2-4; 8 bases agree with TRBD2. The V gene end was trimmed by 5 bases and the J gene end by 1 base; junction bases not matched to a gene: 4. The CDR3 extends over 15 amino acids. Germline assignment: CDR1 SGHNT and CDR2 YENEEA. Full variable domain (missing parts from reference TRBV11-3 and TRBJ2-4): EAGVVQSPRYKIIEKKQPVAFWCNPISGHNTLYWYLQNLGQGPELLIRYENEEAVDDSQLPKDRFSAERLKGVDSTLKIQPAELGDSAVYLCASSRGGFAKNIQYFGAGTRLSVL.